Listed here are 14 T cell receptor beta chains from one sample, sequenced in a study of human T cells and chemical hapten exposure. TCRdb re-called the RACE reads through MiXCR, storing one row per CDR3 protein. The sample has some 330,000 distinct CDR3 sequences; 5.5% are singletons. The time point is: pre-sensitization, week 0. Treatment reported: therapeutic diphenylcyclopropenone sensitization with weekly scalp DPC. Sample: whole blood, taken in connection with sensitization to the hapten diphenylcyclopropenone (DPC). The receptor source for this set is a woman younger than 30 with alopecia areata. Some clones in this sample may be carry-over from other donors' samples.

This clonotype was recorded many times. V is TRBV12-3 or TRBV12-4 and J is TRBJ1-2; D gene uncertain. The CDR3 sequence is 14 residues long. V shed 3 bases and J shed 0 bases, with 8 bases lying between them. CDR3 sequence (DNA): TGTGCCAGCAGTTTTGCGGGAGCTAACTATGGCTACACCTTC. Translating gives CASSFAGANYGYTF.

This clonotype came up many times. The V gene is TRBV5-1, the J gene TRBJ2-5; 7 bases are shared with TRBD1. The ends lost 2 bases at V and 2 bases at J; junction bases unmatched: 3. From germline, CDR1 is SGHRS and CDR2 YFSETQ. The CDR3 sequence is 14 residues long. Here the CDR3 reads CASSLGGQQETQYF. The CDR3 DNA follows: TGCGCCAGCAGCTTAGGGGGACAGCAAGAGACCCAGTACTTC.

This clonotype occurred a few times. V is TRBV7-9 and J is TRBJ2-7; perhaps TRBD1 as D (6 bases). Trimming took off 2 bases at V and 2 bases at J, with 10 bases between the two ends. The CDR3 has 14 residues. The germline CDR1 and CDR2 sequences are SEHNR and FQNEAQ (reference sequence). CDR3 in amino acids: CASSLKGDTYEQYF. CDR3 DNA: TGTGCCAGCAGCTTAAAGGGGGACACCTACGAGCAGTACTTC.

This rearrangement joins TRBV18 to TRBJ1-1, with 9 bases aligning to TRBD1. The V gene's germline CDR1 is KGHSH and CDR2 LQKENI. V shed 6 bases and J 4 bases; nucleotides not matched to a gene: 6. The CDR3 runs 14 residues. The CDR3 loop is CASSQVTGGTEAFF. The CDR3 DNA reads TGTGCCAGCTCGCAGGTGACAGGGGGCACTGAAGCTTTCTTT.

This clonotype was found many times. The CDR3 region has the DNA TGTGCCAGCAGTTACACTGTAGGGGGGTATGAATCCTACGAGCAGTACTTC. This codes for CASSYTVGGYESYEQYF. The rearrangement uses TRBV6-5 and TRBJ2-7; D may be TRBD1 or TRBD2 (6 bases each). CDR1 is MNHEY, CDR2 SVGAGI, per germline. The CDR3 runs 17 residues. The V end was cut by 2 bases, the J end by 1 base, with 18 bases between.

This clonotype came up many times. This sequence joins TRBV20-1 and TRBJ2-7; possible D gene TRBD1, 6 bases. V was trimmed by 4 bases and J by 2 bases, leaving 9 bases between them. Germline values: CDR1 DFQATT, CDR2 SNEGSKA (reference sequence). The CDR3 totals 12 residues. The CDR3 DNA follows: TGCAGTGCTACCGACAGGACCTACGAGCAGTACTTC. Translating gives CSATDRTYEQYF.

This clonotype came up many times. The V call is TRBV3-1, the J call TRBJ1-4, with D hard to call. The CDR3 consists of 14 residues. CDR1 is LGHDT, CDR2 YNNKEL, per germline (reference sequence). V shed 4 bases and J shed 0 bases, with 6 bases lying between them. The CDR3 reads CASSPTATNEKLFF. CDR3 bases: TGTGCCAGCAGCCCGACTGCAACTAATGAAAAACTGTTTTTT. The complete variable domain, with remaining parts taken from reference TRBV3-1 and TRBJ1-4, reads DTAVSQTPKYLVTQMGNDKSIKCEQNLGHDTMYWYKQDSKKFLKIMFSYNNKELIINETVPNRFSPKSPDKAHLNLHINSLELGDSAVYFCASSPTATNEKLFFGSGTQLSVL.

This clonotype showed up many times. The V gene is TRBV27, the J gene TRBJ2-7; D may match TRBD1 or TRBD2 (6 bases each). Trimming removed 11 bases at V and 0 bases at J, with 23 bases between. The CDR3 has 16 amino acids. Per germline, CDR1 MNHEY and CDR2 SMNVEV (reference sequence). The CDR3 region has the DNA TGTGCCGGAGGGGGAGATGGGGGGTCGAGCTCCTACGAGCAGTACTTC. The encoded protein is CAGGGDGGSSSYEQYF.

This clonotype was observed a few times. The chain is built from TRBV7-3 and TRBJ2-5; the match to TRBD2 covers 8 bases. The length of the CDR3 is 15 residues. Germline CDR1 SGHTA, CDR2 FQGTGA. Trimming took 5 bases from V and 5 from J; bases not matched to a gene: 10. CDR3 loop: CASSVGAGVGETQYF. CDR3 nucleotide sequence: TGTGCCAGCAGCGTTGGAGCGGGGGTCGGGGAGACCCAGTACTTC.

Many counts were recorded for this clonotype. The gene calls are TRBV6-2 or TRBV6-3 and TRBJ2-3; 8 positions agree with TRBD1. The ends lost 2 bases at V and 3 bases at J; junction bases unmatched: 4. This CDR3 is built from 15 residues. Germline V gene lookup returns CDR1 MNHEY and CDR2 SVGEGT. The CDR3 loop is CASSYTGGATDTQYF. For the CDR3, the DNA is TGTGCCAGCAGTTACACAGGGGGTGCAACAGATACGCAGTATTTT.

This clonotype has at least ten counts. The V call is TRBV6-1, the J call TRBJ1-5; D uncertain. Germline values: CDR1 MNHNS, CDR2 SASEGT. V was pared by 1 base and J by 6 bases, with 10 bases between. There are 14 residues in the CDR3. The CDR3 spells CASSEEYSGQPQHF. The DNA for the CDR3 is TGTGCCAGCAGTGAAGAGTATTCGGGTCAGCCCCAGCATTTT.

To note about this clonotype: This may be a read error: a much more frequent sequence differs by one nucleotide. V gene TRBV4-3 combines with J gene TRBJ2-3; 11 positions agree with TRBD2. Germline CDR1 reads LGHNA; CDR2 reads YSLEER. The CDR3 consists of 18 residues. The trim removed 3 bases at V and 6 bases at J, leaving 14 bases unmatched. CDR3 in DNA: TGCGCCAGCAGCCATGGCCCCTGCCCTAGCGGGGGGTCGGATACGCAGTATTTT. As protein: CASSHGPCPSGGSDTQYF.

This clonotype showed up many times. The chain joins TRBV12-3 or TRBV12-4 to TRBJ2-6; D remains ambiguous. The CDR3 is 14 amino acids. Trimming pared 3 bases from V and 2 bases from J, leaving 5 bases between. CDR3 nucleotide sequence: TGTGCCAGCAGTTTTATCCCTGGGGCCAACGTCCTGACTTTC. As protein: CASSFIPGANVLTF.

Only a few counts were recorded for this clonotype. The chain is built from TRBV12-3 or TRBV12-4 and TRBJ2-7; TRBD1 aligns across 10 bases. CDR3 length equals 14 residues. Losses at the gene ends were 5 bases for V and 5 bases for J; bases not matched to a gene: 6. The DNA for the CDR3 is TGTGCCAGCAGTCCGTCGACAGGGGGCGACGAGCAGTACTTC. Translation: CASSPSTGGDEQYF.